This TCR beta chain was observed in a study of T-cell reconstitution after alpha-beta-depleted transplantation in children. This clonotype was detected only a few times. Its antigen is still unknown. The TCRbeta library incorporated unique molecular identifiers. MiXCR was run by TCRdb on the PCR reads, yielding one entry per CDR3 protein. The table records almost 600,000 distinct CDR3 sequences, roughly 30% of them present only once. The CDR3 sequence is 15 residues long. V dropped 2 bases and J dropped 0 bases, with 7 bases sitting between them. General study findings and limits: Recipient T cells and thymic progenitors that survived gave rise to the high TCRbeta diversity observed at day 60 in some patients. By about two months after transplant, alpha-beta T cells reportedly arose from several hundred graft clones that had expanded. Diversity and T-cell counts at one year after transplant derived mostly from new T cells.

The sequence was obtained from a boy in the first two years of life with Wiskott-Aldrich syndrome, due to receive a stem cell transplant. V is TRBV12-3 or TRBV12-4 and J is TRBJ2-2; tentatively, D is TRBD2 (6 bases). Sample: PBMCs, taken before TCRalphabeta/CD19-depleted stem cell transplant. The CDR3 region is CASSLRGTNTGELFF. DNA of the CDR3: TGTGCCAGCAGTTTACGCGGGACGAACACCGGGGAGCTGTTTTTT.